This TCR beta chain came from a study of cytomegalovirus exposure and HLA in healthy donors. Notes on the study in general: According to a later analysis, TCR clusters from the first cohort tended to co-occur in the roughly 120 validation repertoires. Reports described diagnosis of cytomegalovirus status by the classifier as highly specific and sensitive.

Germline CDR1 is PRHDT and CDR2 is FYEKMQ (reference sequence). With 6 bases removed from V and 2 bases from J, the gap between germline ends came to 11 bases. The CDR3 consists of 13 residues. The protocol was immunoSEQ multiplex PCR, while the TCRdb copy is restricted to in-frame clones and leaves out a portion. The sample yields 150,000 to 200,000 clones, around nine tenths seen once. As concerns this clone: The antigen is not known. Other nucleotide sequences in the sample specify the same CDR3.

The clonotype originates from a man aged 18 to 29 in good health and CMV-seropositive. Material for sequencing was PBMCs. V usage is TRBV13 and J usage is TRBJ2-7, with a weak D call TRBD1 (6 bases). The CDR3 loop reads CASSLTGTYEQYF. The CDR3 DNA is TGTGCCAGCAGTTTGACAGGTACCTACGAGCAGTACTTC.